These 2 T cell receptor beta chains came from one sample sequenced in a study of T cells expressing NK-cell markers. One entry per CDR3 protein, without DNA, is what TCRdb gives after re-calling the 5' RACE reads. This listing includes 130,000 to 150,000 distinct CDR3 sequences. Sequenced: blood T cells: a sorted CD56 or NKG2C T cell subset, CD4+ or CD8+ T cells, or bulk PBMC T cells (not recorded which). The receptor set was obtained from a man aged 18 to 30 in good health.

This chain joins TRBV28 and TRBJ2-7. Germline CDR1 reads MDHEN; CDR2 reads SYDVKM. CDR3 length: 13 residues. CDR3 amino acids: CASKDLRFYEQYF.

The V and J genes are TRBV7-9 and TRBJ1-4; the D call of TRBD1 rests on TCRdb alone, since no DNA is present to check it. This CDR3 contains 13 residues. CDR1 and CDR2 (germline): SEHNR, FQNEAQ (reference sequence). CDR3 region: CASSSGQGEKLFF.